These 15 T cell receptor beta chains were all obtained from the same sample, sequenced in a study of OX40 agonist ivuxolimab in advanced cancers. Assay used: immunoSEQ multiplex PCR; TCRdb lists only in-frame clones, some missing. This sample has 36,000 or so clones, with roughly three quarters found just once. Sequencing used CD4+ or CD8+ T cells sorted from blood, obtained in a trial of the OX40 agonist ivuxolimab. The receptors were gathered from an adult with an advanced solid tumor such as melanoma, head and neck, liver or kidney cancer.

The chain links TRBV5-5 to TRBJ1-2, with a tentative D call TRBD1 (6 bases). The CDR3 is 14 amino acids. V was trimmed by 2 bases and J by 5 bases, leaving 13 bases between them. Germline-derived CDR1 and CDR2 are SGHKS and YYEKEE (reference sequence). CDR3 nucleotides: TGTGCCAGCAGCTTTAGGACAGATCTTTATGGCTACACCTTC. As protein: CASSFRTDLYGYTF.

The J gene is TRBJ2-7, the V gene TRBV5-4; the D gene could be TRBD1 or TRBD2 (5 bases each). The CDR3 is made up of 13 amino acids. With 3 bases removed from V and 1 base from J, the gap between germline ends came to 8 bases. The germline V gene has CDR1 SGHNT and CDR2 YYREEE (reference sequence). The CDR3 DNA sequence: TGTGCCAGCAGCTCGGGACCATCCTACGAGCAGTACTTC. Protein sequence: CASSSGPSYEQYF.

The chain joins TRBV28 to TRBJ2-5; D remains unclear. The CDR3 sequence is 15 residues long. Germline CDR1 reads MDHEN; CDR2 reads SYDVKM. With 5 bases removed from V and 5 bases from J, the gap between germline ends came to 18 bases. Here the CDR3 DNA reads TGTGCCAGCAGTCCTGACGAGGACCCGCTGGAGACCCAGTACTTC. Residues: CASSPDEDPLETQYF.

Turning to this clone: In the same sample, other DNA sequences code for this CDR3. The chain couples TRBV2 to TRBJ1-5; unclear D gene. Trimming took 5 bases from V and 0 from J, leaving 8 bases between them. Germline assignment: CDR1 SNHLY and CDR2 FYNNEI. The CDR3 has 14 amino acids. The DNA for the CDR3 is TGTGCCAGCAGTCGTTTAAATAGCAATCAGCCCCAGCATTTT. The encoded protein is CASSRLNSNQPQHF.

This chain connects TRBV7-9 to TRBJ1-6; D remains unclear. Trimming removed 2 bases from V and 7 bases from J, with 6 bases in between. Germline V gene sequence: CDR1 SEHNR, CDR2 FQNEAQ (reference sequence). The CDR3 extends over 13 amino acids. DNA for the CDR3: TGTGCCAGCAGCTTACAGTGGAATTCACCCCTCCACTTT. The encoded protein is CASSLQWNSPLHF.

This clone was recorded only once. This chain links TRBV18 with TRBJ2-1, with 10 bases fitting TRBD1. The CDR3 loop spans 15 amino acids. V lost 3 bases, J lost 7 bases, and 6 bases stayed unmatched. In germline, CDR1 is KGHSH, CDR2 LQKENI. Written as DNA, the CDR3 is TGTGCCAGCTCACCGCCGGGACAGGGGTTGAATGAGCAGTTCTTC. It specifies CASSPPGQGLNEQFF.

The chain is built from TRBV6-5 and TRBJ1-6; no clear D. This CDR3 has 13 residues. Trimming stripped 7 bases from V and 10 bases from J, with 14 bases between. CDR1 is MNHEY, CDR2 SVGAGI, per germline. Here the CDR3 reads CASKRTFESPLHF. The CDR3 bases are TGTGCCAGCAAGCGTACGTTCGAATCACCCCTCCACTTT.

This sequence joins TRBV2 and TRBJ2-3; D might be TRBD1 (6 bases). Germline CDR1 reads SNHLY; CDR2 reads FYNNEI. The V end was cut by 11 bases, the J end by 2 bases, with 14 bases between. The CDR3 runs 13 residues. The CDR3 DNA follows: TGTGCCGGACTCCGGGACACCACAGATACGCAGTATTTT. Its translation is CAGLRDTTDTQYF.

The chain carries TRBV7-3 and TRBJ1-1, with 7 bases lining up with TRBD1. Germline loops: CDR1 SGHTA, CDR2 FQGTGA. The length of the CDR3 is 14 residues. J was trimmed by 2 bases and V by 5 bases; bases with no gene match: 5. CDR3: CASSPDRDNTEAFF. The CDR3 DNA reads TGTGCCAGCAGCCCCGACAGGGATAACACTGAAGCTTTCTTT.

This chain joins TRBV28 and TRBJ2-1, with 13 nucleotides matching TRBD2. V lost 5 bases, J lost 3 bases, and 16 bases stayed unmatched. The CDR3 runs to 20 residues. Germline V gene lookup returns CDR1 MDHEN and CDR2 SYDVKM. CDR3 protein: CASSAPGLAGYLKGYNEQFF. CDR3 DNA sequence: TGTGCCAGCAGTGCACCGGGACTAGCGGGGTATCTTAAGGGCTACAATGAGCAGTTCTTC.

The V gene is TRBV5-5, the J gene TRBJ2-7, with a tentative D call TRBD1 (5 bases). The CDR3 sequence is 12 residues long. Germline lookup yields CDR1 SGHKS and CDR2 YYEKEE (reference sequence). Trimming left V 4 bases short and J 5 bases short, with 10 bases between. CDR3 protein: CASSAEGDEQYF. CDR3 nucleotides: TGTGCCAGCAGCGCAGAAGGGGACGAGCAGTACTTC.

V gene TRBV30 combines with J gene TRBJ2-5; 12 nucleotides line up with TRBD2. This CDR3 has 16 residues. CDR1 and CDR2 from the germline V gene are GTSNPN and SVGIG (reference sequence). With V trimmed by 0 bases and J by 5 bases, 7 bases remained unmatched. As DNA, the CDR3 is TGTGCCTGGAGTGTACAGCTAGCGGGAGGGTCGGAGACCCAGTACTTC. Translating it yields CAWSVQLAGGSETQYF.

The chain links TRBV6-5 to TRBJ1-2; D remains unclear. V lost 1 base and J 2 bases, leaving 5 bases between the germline ends. Germline V gives CDR1 MNHEY, CDR2 SVGAGI. CDR3 length: 13 residues. The CDR3: CASSYWQNYGYTF. In nucleotides, the CDR3 is TGTGCCAGCAGTTACTGGCAGAACTATGGCTACACCTTC.

V is TRBV6-5 and J is TRBJ2-1; D not resolved. Between the trimmed V and J ends, which lost 6 bases and 5 bases, there was a span of 11 bases. The germline gives CDR1 MNHEY, CDR2 SVGAGI. CDR3 length: 13 amino acids. The CDR3: CASRFRRDNEQFF. The DNA for the CDR3 is TGTGCCAGCAGGTTCCGGCGAGACAATGAGCAGTTCTTC.

V and J are TRBV16 and TRBJ1-2; no definite D call. Trimming cost V 4 bases and J 6 bases, with 18 bases left between them. The germline gives CDR1 KGHSY, CDR2 FQNENV. The length of the CDR3 is 15 residues. This chain's CDR3 is CASSPRHQSVDGYTF. CDR3 in DNA: TGTGCCAGCAGCCCTCGACATCAATCTGTGGATGGCTACACCTTC.